These 8 T cell receptor beta chains share one sample of origin, sequenced in a study of blood T cell repertoires in COVID-19. TCRdb's table, derived via immunoSEQ multiplex PCR, lists solely in-frame clones and lacks some. The table lists about 220,000 clones, around 82% of them singletons. Sequenced: peripheral blood. The receptor set was obtained from a human donor in a cohort sampled during active COVID-19.

This clone has more than one count but fewer than ten. The chain recombines TRBV7-3 with TRBJ2-2, with TRBD1 matching over 9 bases. This CDR3 contains 14 residues. The germline V gene encodes CDR1 SGHTA and CDR2 FQGTGA. The V and J ends lost 8 bases and 3 bases, in that order; junction bases with no gene match: 4. CDR3 in amino acids: CASGQGPDTGELFF. CDR3 sequence (DNA): TGTGCCAGCGGACAGGGGCCAGACACCGGGGAGCTGTTTTTT.

This clone was seen more than once but under ten times. This sequence joins TRBV7-3 and TRBJ1-2; TRBD1 agrees at 7 bases. The V gene end was trimmed by 6 bases and the J gene end by 7 bases; junction bases not matched to a gene: 14. Germline-derived CDR1 and CDR2 are SGHTA and FQGTGA. This CDR3 has 15 amino acids. The CDR3 DNA reads TGTGCCAGCAGTAATACCGGGACAGCGACTAGTGGCTACACCTTC. Translating gives CASSNTGTATSGYTF.

This clone was seen many times. V is TRBV24-1 and J is TRBJ1-5; TRBD1 might be the D (5 bases). Germline values: CDR1 KGHDR, CDR2 SFDVKD. This CDR3 region has 12 residues. V was cut by 6 bases and J by 7 bases, with 9 bases left in between. The DNA for the CDR3 is TGTGCCACCAGTAGGGGTGGCCAGCCCCAGCATTTT. Translated: CATSRGGQPQHF.

This chain links TRBV6-1 with TRBJ2-6; 7 nucleotides agree with TRBD1. This CDR3 is 17 amino acids long. The V gene end was trimmed by 2 bases and the J gene end by 0 bases; junction bases not matched to a gene: 4. From germline, CDR1 is MNHNS and CDR2 SASEGT. CDR3 DNA: TGTGCCAGCAGTGAACTGGGACAGACCTCTGGGGCCAACGTCCTGACTTTC. It encodes CASSELGQTSGANVLTF.

The rearrangement links TRBV19 to TRBJ1-5; D is perhaps TRBD1 (5 bases). With 7 bases removed from V and 3 bases from J, the gap between germline ends came to 16 bases. CDR1 is LNHDA and CDR2 is SQIVND in the germline V gene (reference sequence). This CDR3 region has 15 residues. The CDR3 nucleotides read TGTGCCAGTACCATCCGGCAGGGCCTCAATCAGCCCCAGCATTTT. Its translation is CASTIRQGLNQPQHF.

This clone was found a few times. The rearrangement links TRBV6-5 to TRBJ2-2; the D gene is possibly TRBD2 (6 bases). The CDR3 length is 14 residues. The V gene lost 7 bases and the J gene lost 6 bases, with 15 bases spanning the gap. The germline gives CDR1 MNHEY, CDR2 SVGAGI. The CDR3 nucleotides are TGTGCCAGCACCCCGGGTCCGGGGGCCGGGGAGCTGTTTTTT. It translates to CASTPGPGAGELFF.

This clone appeared a few times. Other DNA sequences from this sample encode an identical CDR3 as well. The chain joins TRBV4-3 to TRBJ1-3; 7 nucleotides match TRBD1. Per germline, CDR1 LGHNA and CDR2 YSLEER. The CDR3 is 17 residues long. Unmatched junction bases numbered 5, after V lost 0 bases and J lost 0 bases. Here the CDR3 DNA reads TGCGCCAGCAGCCAAGACCTTAGGACAGGCTCTGGAAACACCATATATTTT. It specifies CASSQDLRTGSGNTIYF.

V usage is TRBV5-5 and J usage is TRBJ1-3; TRBD1 might be the D (5 bases). Germline V gene sequence: CDR1 SGHKS, CDR2 YYEKEE (reference sequence). The CDR3 covers 14 residues. Trimming shortened V by 1 base and J by 2 bases, and 7 bases separated the two germline ends. The CDR3 DNA is TGTGCCAGCAGCTTGTCAGGGACTGGAAACACCATATATTTT. Its translation: CASSLSGTGNTIYF.